These 5 T cell receptor beta chains were all obtained from the same sample, sequenced in a study of cytomegalovirus exposure and HLA in healthy donors. PCR primers comprised 60 Vbeta and 13 Jbeta primers. The method was immunoSEQ multiplex PCR; TCRdb's version includes in-frame clones alone and lacks a portion of them. Altogether 140,000 or so clones are present, approximately 65% being singletons, with the ten largest covering 6.5%. Sequenced input: PBMCs. The source is a woman aged 55-70 years in good health and CMV-seronegative.

The rearrangement joins TRBV19 to TRBJ1-2; 8 bases match TRBD1. CDR1 and CDR2 (germline): LNHDA, SQIVND (reference sequence). This CDR3 spans 14 amino acids. V lost 1 base, J lost 5 bases, and 3 bases stayed unmatched. CDR3 sequence (DNA): TGTGCCAGTAGTATAGGGGACAGGCGGTATGGCTACACCTTC. This translates into CASSIGDRRYGYTF.

This clone has only a few counts. V is TRBV9 and J is TRBJ1-2; D is uncertain. Germline V CDR1 and CDR2: SGDLS, YYNGEE. V dropped 4 bases and J dropped 0 bases, with 10 bases sitting between them. The CDR3 has 14 residues. In DNA, the CDR3 is TGTGCCAGCAGCCGAGGCAGCACTAACTATGGCTACACCTTC. This gives the protein CASSRGSTNYGYTF.

V is TRBV7-9 and J is TRBJ2-2; possible D gene TRBD1, 6 bases. Germline V gives CDR1 SEHNR, CDR2 FQNEAQ (reference sequence). CDR3 length equals 13 residues. The V end was cut by 6 bases, the J end by 4 bases, with 9 bases between. DNA of the CDR3: TGTGCCAGCAGGGGCAGGGGCACCGGGGAGCTGTTTTTT. Protein sequence: CASRGRGTGELFF.

This sequence joins TRBV4-3 and TRBJ2-1; 15 nucleotides match TRBD2. The CDR3 loop spans 18 amino acids. V lost 4 bases and J lost 4; bases outside the gene matches: 8. Germline V gene data show CDR1 as LGHNA and CDR2 as YSLEER. The CDR3 spells CASSRGLAGGHPYNEQFF. CDR3 nucleotides: TGCGCCAGCAGCCGCGGACTAGCGGGAGGGCACCCATACAATGAGCAGTTCTTC.

In regard to this clone: The same CDR3 also results from other DNA sequences found in this sample. The CDR3 region has the DNA TGTGCCAGCAGCTTAGCGGGGACTAGCGGCTACGAGCAGTACTTC. It yields the protein CASSLAGTSGYEQYF. V and J are TRBV7-2 and TRBJ2-7; TRBD2 matches at 11 bases. The junction had 1 base not matched to a gene; V was cut back by 0 bases and J by 3 bases. Germline CDR1 reads SGHTA; CDR2 reads FQGNSA. The CDR3 covers 15 residues.